This is a list of T cell receptor beta chains from one sample in a study of stem cell transplantation in POMP-related autoinflammatory disease. TCRdb's copy holds only in-frame clones and misses some; the assay was immunoSEQ multiplex PCR. The sample yields 7,500 to 10,000 clones, 80% to 90% seen once. The input for sequencing was CD8+ T cells from PBMCs, taken after stem cell transplantation. These receptors were obtained from a human patient with POMP-related autoinflammation and immune dysregulation (PRAID). Part of the T cell pool may stem from the graft donor. Both conserved end residues are part of each CDR3. Fields, in order: V gene, D gene, clone size, J gene, CDR3 DNA, CDR3 protein. The D gene is left open where the match is weak. Only part of the rows carry a size: once, few, many, or a class if the clone is expanded.

>TRBV2|-|-|TRBJ2-1
TGTGCCAGCCTCCGGGACACTTACAATGAGCAGTTCTTC
CASLRDTYNEQFF
>TRBV18|-|medium-sized|TRBJ2-1
TGTGCCAGCTCAGCCAAGACACCAGAGAGTTTGGATGAGCAGTTCTTC
CASSAKTPESLDEQFF
>TRBV28|TRBD2|-|TRBJ2-4
TGTGCCAGCAGCATCTCCGGGGGGGCAGGGAACATTCAGTACTTC
CASSISGGAGNIQYF
>TRBV29-1|-|once|TRBJ2-1
TGCAGCGTCTATAAGGGGCACGATGAGCAGTTCTTC
CSVYKGHDEQFF
>TRBV10-2|-|-|TRBJ2-3
TGCGCCAGCAGTGAGTGGTCCACTTCCATGGGTGTCACGCAGTATTTT
CASSEWSTSMGVTQYF
>TRBV28|TRBD1|-|TRBJ1-5
TGTGCCAGCAGTCGGGACAGGGCTAATCAGCCCCAGCATTTT
CASSRDRANQPQHF
>TRBV28|TRBD1|-|TRBJ1-5
TGTGCCAGCAGTTTACAATCAGGGGGCATTGGCAATCAGCCCCAGCATTTT
CASSLQSGGIGNQPQHF
>TRBV28|-|-|TRBJ2-1
TGTGCCAGCGCCTCCGGGACTTTCAATGAGCAGTTCTTC
CASASGTFNEQFF
>TRBV25-1|TRBD1|-|TRBJ2-5
TGTGCCAGCAGGGTGACTCCGGGACAGGGGGCCGAGACCCAGTACTTC
CASRVTPGQGAETQYF
>TRBV23-1|-|few|TRBJ1-5
TGCGCCAGCAGTTTTTCCGCACAGCCCCAGCATTTT
CASSFSAQPQHF
>TRBV13|-|-|TRBJ2-3
TGTGCCAGCAGCTCAGGGAAGAATTTTCCAGATACGCAGTATTTT
CASSSGKNFPDTQYF
>TRBV3-1/TRBV3-2|TRBD2|-|TRBJ2-1
TGTGCCAGCAGCCATTGGCAAGCGGGAGTCGGTGAGCAGTTCTTC
CASSHWQAGVGEQFF
>TRBV5-1|-|-|TRBJ2-1
TGCGCCAGCAGCTTGGCCAGGGAAAGGGGGAATGAGCAGTTCTTC
CASSLARERGNEQFF
>TRBV6-2/TRBV6-3|-|-|TRBJ2-2
TGTGCCAGCAGTTACGATCCGGGAAGCACCGGGGAGCTGTTTTTT
CASSYDPGSTGELFF
>TRBV28|-|-|TRBJ2-2
TGTGCCAGCAGAGACGCAACCGGGGAGCTGTTTTTT
CASRDATGELFF
>TRBV5-1|-|few|TRBJ1-3
TGCGCCAGCAGCTTTGAAACAGGGCCTGGAAACACCATATATTTT
CASSFETGPGNTIYF
>TRBV7-9|TRBD2|-|TRBJ2-5
TGTGCCAGCAGCTTTTTAGCGGGGGCAACCAGGGCCCAGTACTTC
CASSFLAGATRAQYF
>TRBV12-3/TRBV12-4|-|-|TRBJ1-1
TGTGCCAGCACCTACCTGGGGGGCCCTGAAGCTTTCTTT
CASTYLGGPEAFF
>TRBV23-1|TRBD2|once|TRBJ2-3
TGCGCCAGCAGTCCAGCTGGGACTAATCCGCTCGAGCAGTATTTT
CASSPAGTNPLEQYF
>TRBV5-5|-|few|TRBJ1-1
TGTGCCAGCAGCTACCCAGGGAACACTGAAGCTTTCTTT
CASSYPGNTEAFF
>TRBV11-2|-|-|TRBJ2-3
TGTGCCAGCAGCTTAGGACCGAGCGACAGGCCTAGCACAGATACGCAGTATTTT
CASSLGPSDRPSTDTQYF
>TRBV12-3/TRBV12-4|-|-|TRBJ2-3
TGTGCCAGCAGCCCCAAACCAGATACGCAGTATTTT
CASSPKPDTQYF
>TRBV4-2|-|-|TRBJ2-1
TGTGCCAGCAGCCAAGAAACAGGGAGGCGCAATGAGCAGTTCTTC
CASSQETGRRNEQFF
>TRBV4-1|-|-|TRBJ1-1
TGCGCCAGCAGCCCGCCTCCGGGGGGGGACACTGAAGCTTTCTTT
CASSPPPGGDTEAFF
>TRBV2|TRBD1|-|TRBJ1-1
TGTGCCAGCAGTGAACCCGGGACAGGGAACACTGAAGCTTTCTTT
CASSEPGTGNTEAFF
>TRBV9|TRBD2|-|TRBJ2-5
TGTGCCAGCAGCGGTAGTGCGGGAGGGCCGGGGGAGACCCAGTACTTC
CASSGSAGGPGETQYF
>TRBV6-9|TRBD2|-|TRBJ2-7
TGTGCCAGCAGGGACCGCGGGGGTTACCCACTTCTATGCGAGCAGTACTTC
CASRDRGGYPLLCEQYF
>TRBV4-1|TRBD1|few|TRBJ1-2
TGCGCCAGCAGCTCGGGACAGGGCGACGGCTACACCTTC
CASSSGQGDGYTF
>TRBV7-9|TRBD1|-|TRBJ1-3
TGTGCCAGCAGCGGAAGGACAGGGTCGGGCCGGAACACCATATATTTT
CASSGRTGSGRNTIYF
>TRBV4-1|-|-|TRBJ1-5
TGCGCCAGCAGCCAAGTTAGCGCCAATCAGCCCCAGCATTTT
CASSQVSANQPQHF
>TRBV19|-|-|TRBJ2-7
TGTGCCAGTAGTAGTGGAACAGGAGAAGCCTACGAGCAGTACTTC
CASSSGTGEAYEQYF
>TRBV14|-|once|TRBJ1-4
TGTGCCAGCAGCCAAGATCCTCATCAGGGAACTAATGAAAAACTGTTTTTT
CASSQDPHQGTNEKLFF
>TRBV9|TRBD1|-|TRBJ2-2
TGTGCCAGCAGCCCGGGGACAGCGAACACCGGGGAGCTGTTTTTT
CASSPGTANTGELFF
>TRBV28|TRBD2|-|TRBJ2-3
TGTGCCAGCAGTTTATGGACTAGCGGGAGTACGATCACAGATACGCAGTATTTT
CASSLWTSGSTITDTQYF
>TRBV28|-|-|TRBJ2-7
TGTGCCAGCAGTTTTTGGGAAGGTGTCTACGAGCAGTACTTC
CASSFWEGVYEQYF
>TRBV28|TRBD2|-|TRBJ2-7
TGTGCCTCCGGGGCGGGAGGGTGGTACGAGCAGTACTTC
CASGAGGWYEQYF
>TRBV11-3|-|-|TRBJ2-1
TGTGCCAGCAGCGGTAGCAGGGGCTCTTACAATGAGCAGTTCTTC
CASSGSRGSYNEQFF
>TRBV4-1|TRBD2|-|TRBJ2-3
TGCGCCAGCAGCCAAGATTTGGCGGGAGGGGGAGATACGCAGTATTTT
CASSQDLAGGGDTQYF
>TRBV6-5|-|-|TRBJ2-2
TGTGCCAGCTGGGGACTTCAAAACACCGGGGAGCTGTTTTTT
CASWGLQNTGELFF
>TRBV13|TRBD1|-|TRBJ2-5
TGTGCCAGCAGCTTACGACAGGGGCGGGAAGAGACCCAGTACTTC
CASSLRQGREETQYF
>TRBV29-1|-|-|TRBJ1-2
TGCAGCGCGGGGGCAGTCAACTATGGCTACACCTTC
CSAGAVNYGYTF
>TRBV28|-|-|TRBJ2-3
TGTGCCAGCAGCTCCCCAGCCGTCGCTGACGGTCTAGCGACTACATCCACAGATACGCAGTATTTT
CASSSPAVADGLATTSTDTQYF
>TRBV24-1|-|-|TRBJ2-7
TGTGCCACCAGTGATGAAAACAGCTACGAGCAGTACTTC
CATSDENSYEQYF
>TRBV27|-|-|TRBJ2-4
TGTGCCAGCAGCCCGTCCTTGAGGGGGGTCAAAAACATTCAGTACTTC
CASSPSLRGVKNIQYF